This TCR beta chain was sequenced for a study of cytomegalovirus exposure and HLA in healthy donors. Looking at the study overall: Among the roughly 370 genotyped donors, approximately 82% were placed in the Caucasian-associated ancestry cluster. Study-wide results and limits: Testing in vitro showed a few CMV-associated chains specific for CMV antigens. Reports indicated that the classifier achieved high specificity and sensitivity in diagnosing cytomegalovirus status. Some V segments, TRBV6-2 and TRBV6-3 among them, were indistinguishable and were therefore excluded.

The germline gives CDR1 SGDLS, CDR2 YYNGEE. V gave up 0 bases and J gave up 1 base, with 7 bases separating them. The length of the CDR3 is 14 residues. Only one count was recorded for this clone. Its antigen is currently unknown. The primer mix had 60 Vbeta and 13 Jbeta primers. Sequenced by immunoSEQ multiplex PCR; TCRdb stores in-frame clones only, minus some. Among over 150,000 clones listed, 70% to 80% were seen once. The sample consisted of PBMCs. This chain joins TRBV9 and TRBJ2-5; D gene uncertain. The sequence derives from an older woman in good health and CMV-seropositive. The CDR3 DNA is TGTGCCAGCAGCGTAGGGCAGGTCCAAGAGACCCAGTACTTC. It yields the protein CASSVGQVQETQYF.